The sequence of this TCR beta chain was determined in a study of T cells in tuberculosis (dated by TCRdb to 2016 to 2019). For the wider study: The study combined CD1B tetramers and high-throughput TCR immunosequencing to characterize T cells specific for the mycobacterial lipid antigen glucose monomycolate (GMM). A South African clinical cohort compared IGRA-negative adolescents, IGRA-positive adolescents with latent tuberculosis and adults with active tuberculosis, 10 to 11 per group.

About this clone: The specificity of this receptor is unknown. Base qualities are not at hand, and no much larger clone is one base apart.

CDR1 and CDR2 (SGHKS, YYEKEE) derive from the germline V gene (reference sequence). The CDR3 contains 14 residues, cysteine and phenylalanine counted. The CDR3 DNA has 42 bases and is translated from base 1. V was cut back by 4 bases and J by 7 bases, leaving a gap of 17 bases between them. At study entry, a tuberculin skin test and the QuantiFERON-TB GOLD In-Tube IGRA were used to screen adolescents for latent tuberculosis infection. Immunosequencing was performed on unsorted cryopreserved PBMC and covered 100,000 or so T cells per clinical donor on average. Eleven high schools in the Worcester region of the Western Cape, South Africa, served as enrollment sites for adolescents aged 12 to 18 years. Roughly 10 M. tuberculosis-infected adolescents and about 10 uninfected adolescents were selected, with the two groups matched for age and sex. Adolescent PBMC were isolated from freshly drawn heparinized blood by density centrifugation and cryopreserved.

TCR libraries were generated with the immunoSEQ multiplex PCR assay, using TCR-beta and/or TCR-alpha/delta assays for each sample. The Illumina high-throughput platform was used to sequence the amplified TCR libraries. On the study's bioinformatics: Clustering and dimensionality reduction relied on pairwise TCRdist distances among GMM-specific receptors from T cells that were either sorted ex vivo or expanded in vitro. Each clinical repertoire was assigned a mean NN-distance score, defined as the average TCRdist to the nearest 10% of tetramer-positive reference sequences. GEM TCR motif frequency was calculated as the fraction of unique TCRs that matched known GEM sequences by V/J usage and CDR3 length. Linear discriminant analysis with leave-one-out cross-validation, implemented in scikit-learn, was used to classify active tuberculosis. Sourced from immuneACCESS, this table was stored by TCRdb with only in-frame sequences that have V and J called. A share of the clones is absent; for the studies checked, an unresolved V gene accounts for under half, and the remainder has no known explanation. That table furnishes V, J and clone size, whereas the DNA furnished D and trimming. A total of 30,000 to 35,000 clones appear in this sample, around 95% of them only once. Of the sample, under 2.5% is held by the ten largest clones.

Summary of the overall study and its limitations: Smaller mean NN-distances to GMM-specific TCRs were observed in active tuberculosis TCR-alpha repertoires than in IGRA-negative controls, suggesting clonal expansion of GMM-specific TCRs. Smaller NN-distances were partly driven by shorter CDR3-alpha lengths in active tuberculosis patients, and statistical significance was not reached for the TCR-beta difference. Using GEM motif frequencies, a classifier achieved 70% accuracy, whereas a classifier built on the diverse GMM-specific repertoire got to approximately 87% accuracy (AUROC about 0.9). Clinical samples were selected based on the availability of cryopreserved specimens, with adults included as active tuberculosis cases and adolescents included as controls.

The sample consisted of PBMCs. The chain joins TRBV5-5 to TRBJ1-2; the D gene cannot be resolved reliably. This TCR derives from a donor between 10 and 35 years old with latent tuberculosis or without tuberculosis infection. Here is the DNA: TGTGCCAGCAGCCCACAGAGCATTGATGGTGGCTACACCTTC. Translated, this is CASSPQSIDGGYTF.